The source of this T cell receptor beta chain is a study of identical twins. Worth noting for this clonotype: Its antigen is undetermined.

Carrying unique molecular identifiers, the cDNA also gained a universal primer site through template switching. One entry per CDR3 protein, called by TCRdb with MiXCR from the 5' RACE reads. Seen here are roughly 630,000 distinct CDR3 sequences, around 7.4% observed once, and the top ten hold 1.6%. CDR1 and CDR2 (germline): LNHNV, YYDKDF (reference sequence). CDR3 length: 15 amino acids. The V end was cut by 0 bases, the J end by 6 bases, with 13 bases between. General study findings and limits: Shared out-of-frame alpha sequences (those common to twins) showed excess low generation probability. Models, which agreed with sharing between unrelated individuals, nonetheless underestimated the out-of-frame TCR alpha sharing seen in monozygotic twins.

The same specimen was also included in a second study, on yellow fever vaccine responses in identical twins.

The rearrangement links TRBV15 to TRBJ2-3; either TRBD1 or TRBD2 may supply D (5 bases each). Sequencing input: PBMCs. The sequence came from a woman between 18 and 30 years old in good health. As DNA, the CDR3 is TGTGCCACCAGCAGAGATGCCGGGGCAACGGATACGCAGTATTTT. This gives the protein CATSRDAGATDTQYF. The variable domain in full, completed from reference TRBV15 and TRBJ2-3, reads DAMVIQNPRYQVTQFGKPVTLSCSQTLNHNVMYWYQQKSSQAPKLLFHYYDKDFNNEADTPDNFQSRRPNTSFCFLDIRSPGLGDTAMYLCATSRDAGATDTQYFGPGTRLTVL.